The clone carrying this T cell receptor (beta chain) is a singleton in its sample. The data belong to a study of blood T cell repertoires in COVID-19. Study summary: Acute-phase and convalescent COVID-19 samples originated in the United States, Italy and Spain. Sample material is recorded as cDNA or gDNA derived from T cells, B-cell-depleted T cells, or PBMCs.

V gave up 5 bases and J gave up 2 bases; unmatched junction bases: 4. Germline V gene lookup returns CDR1 LNHDA and CDR2 SQIVND (reference sequence). The CDR3 loop spans 14 amino acids. Original handling: Amplification of reference gene primers provided the estimated nucleated cell counts. Using immunoSEQ multiplex PCR, the repertoire was profiled, and TCRdb retains in-frame clones only, with some absent. V and J calls and clone size come straight from that table; D and trimming were deduced from the DNA. The sample yields more than 150,000 clones, more than 70% seen once. This receptor was identified in a woman at least 80 years old with active or convalescent COVID-19. The J gene is TRBJ1-2, the V gene TRBV19; 8 bases agree with TRBD1. The sample taken for sequencing was peripheral blood. The CDR3 spells CASSRTGINYGYTF. Here the CDR3 DNA reads TGTGCCAGTAGTCGGACAGGGATCAACTATGGCTACACCTTC.